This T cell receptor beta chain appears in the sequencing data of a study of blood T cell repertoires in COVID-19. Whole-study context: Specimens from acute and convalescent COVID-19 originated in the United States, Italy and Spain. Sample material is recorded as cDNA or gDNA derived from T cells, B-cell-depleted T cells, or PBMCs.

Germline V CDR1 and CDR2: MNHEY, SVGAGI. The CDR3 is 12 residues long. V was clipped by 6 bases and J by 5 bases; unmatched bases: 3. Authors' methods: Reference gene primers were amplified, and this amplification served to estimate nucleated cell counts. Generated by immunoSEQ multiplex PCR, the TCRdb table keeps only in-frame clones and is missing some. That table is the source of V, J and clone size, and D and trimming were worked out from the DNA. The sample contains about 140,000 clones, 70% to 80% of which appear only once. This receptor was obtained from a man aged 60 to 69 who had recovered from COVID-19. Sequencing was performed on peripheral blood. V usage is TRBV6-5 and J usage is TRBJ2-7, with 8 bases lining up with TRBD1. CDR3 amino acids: CASRDRVDEQYF. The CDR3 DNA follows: TGTGCCAGCAGGGACAGGGTAGACGAGCAGTACTTC.